This entry lists 4 T cell receptor beta chains sequenced from one sample in a study of blood T cell repertoires in COVID-19. This table comes from immunoSEQ multiplex PCR, and its TCRdb copy is limited to in-frame clones, with some not included. The table records approximately 130,000 clones, approximately 77% of them present only once. Sequenced material: peripheral blood. Receptors originate from a man older than 75 with acute or convalescent COVID-19.

This clone was counted between two and nine times. Here the CDR3 omits its conserved ending phenylalanine or tryptophan, so a read error is the likely source. The limits of the CDR3 on the DNA are not certain, so only TCRdb's listed CDR3 is given. This sequence joins TRBV7-9 and TRBJ1-4; the table's D call TRBD1 went unverified against the DNA. The V gene's germline CDR1 is SEHNR and CDR2 FQNEAQ (reference sequence). 15 amino acids form the CDR3, both terminal residues included. CDR3: CASSLTGTRNETLYV.

This clone came up a few times. The chain couples TRBV12-3 or TRBV12-4 to TRBJ2-5; no clear D. The CDR3 runs to 13 residues. V was cut by 1 base and J by 3 bases, with 6 bases left in between. In DNA form, the CDR3 reads TGTGCCAGCAGTTTAGGTGTCAAAGAGACCCAGTACTTC. Residues: CASSLGVKETQYF.

The V and J genes are TRBV9 and TRBJ2-7; 8 bases fit TRBD1. CDR1 SGDLS and CDR2 YYNGEE come from the germline V gene. There are 16 residues in the CDR3. J lost 0 bases, V lost 3 bases, and 8 bases had no gene match. For the CDR3, the DNA is TGTGCCAGCAGCGCCGGACAGGGCCCCCTCTCCTACGAGCAGTACTTC. Encoded protein: CASSAGQGPLSYEQYF.

This rearrangement joins TRBV5-4 to TRBJ2-1; 9 bases align to TRBD1. The CDR3 is 15 amino acids. V lost 5 bases, J lost 5 bases, and 8 bases stayed unmatched. In germline, CDR1 is SGHNT, CDR2 YYREEE (reference sequence). The CDR3 loop is CASRDRQGVDNEQFF. CDR3 in DNA: TGTGCCAGCAGGGATAGACAGGGGGTGGACAATGAGCAGTTCTTC.